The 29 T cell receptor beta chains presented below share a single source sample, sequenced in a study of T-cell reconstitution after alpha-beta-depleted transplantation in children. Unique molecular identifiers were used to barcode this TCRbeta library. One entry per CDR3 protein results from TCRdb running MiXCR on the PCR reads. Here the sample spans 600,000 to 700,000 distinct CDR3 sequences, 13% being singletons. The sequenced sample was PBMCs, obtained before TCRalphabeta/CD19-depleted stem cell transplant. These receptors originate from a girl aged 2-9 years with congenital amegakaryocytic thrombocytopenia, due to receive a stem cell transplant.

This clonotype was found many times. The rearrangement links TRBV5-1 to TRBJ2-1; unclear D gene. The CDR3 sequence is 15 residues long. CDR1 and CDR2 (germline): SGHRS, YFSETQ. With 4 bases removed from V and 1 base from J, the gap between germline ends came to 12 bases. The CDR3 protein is CASSLRNGSYNEQFF. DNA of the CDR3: TGCGCCAGCAGCCTTCGGAATGGTTCCTACAATGAGCAGTTCTTC.

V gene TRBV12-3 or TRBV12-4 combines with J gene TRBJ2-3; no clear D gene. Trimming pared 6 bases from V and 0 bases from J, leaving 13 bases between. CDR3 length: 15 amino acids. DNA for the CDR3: TGTGCCAGCAGCCCCTTAATAACTAGCACAGATACGCAGTATTTT. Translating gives CASSPLITSTDTQYF.

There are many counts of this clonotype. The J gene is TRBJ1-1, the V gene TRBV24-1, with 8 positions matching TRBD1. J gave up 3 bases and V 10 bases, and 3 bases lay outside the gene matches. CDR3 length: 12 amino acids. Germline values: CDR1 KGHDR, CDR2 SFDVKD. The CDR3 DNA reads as TGTGCCACTCAGACAGGGGACACTGAAGCTTTCTTT. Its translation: CATQTGDTEAFF.

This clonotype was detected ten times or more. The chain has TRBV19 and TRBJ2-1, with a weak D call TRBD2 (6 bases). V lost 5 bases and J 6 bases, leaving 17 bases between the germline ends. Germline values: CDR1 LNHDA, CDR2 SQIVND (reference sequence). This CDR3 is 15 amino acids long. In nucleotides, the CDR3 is TGTGCCAGTAGTGAGCCGTTTGGACTATTCAATGAGCAGTTCTTC. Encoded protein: CASSEPFGLFNEQFF.

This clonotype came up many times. The CDR3 sequence is CASSTPGSERSYNEQFF. CDR3 DNA sequence: TGTGCCAGCAGTACCCCTGGGAGCGAGAGGTCCTACAATGAGCAGTTCTTC. This chain links TRBV6-1 with TRBJ2-1; maybe TRBD2 (5 bases). Germline CDR1 MNHNS, CDR2 SASEGT. Deletions cut 5 bases from V and 1 base from J, with 18 bases between. The CDR3 totals 17 residues.

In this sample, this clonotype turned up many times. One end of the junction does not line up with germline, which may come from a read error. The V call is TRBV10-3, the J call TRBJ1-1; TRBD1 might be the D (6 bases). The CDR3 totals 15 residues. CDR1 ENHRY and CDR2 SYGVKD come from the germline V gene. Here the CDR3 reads CAIGTSGEKNTEAFF. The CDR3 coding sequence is TGTGCCATCGGGACCTCAGGGGAGAAGAACACTGAGGCTTTCTTT.

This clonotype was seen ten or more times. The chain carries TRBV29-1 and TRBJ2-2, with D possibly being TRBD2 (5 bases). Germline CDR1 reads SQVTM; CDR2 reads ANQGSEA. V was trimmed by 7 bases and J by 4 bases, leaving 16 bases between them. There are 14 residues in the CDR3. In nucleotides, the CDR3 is TGCAGCGCTGCCCCATCCCGGGGCACCGGGGAGCTGTTTTTT. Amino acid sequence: CSAAPSRGTGELFF.

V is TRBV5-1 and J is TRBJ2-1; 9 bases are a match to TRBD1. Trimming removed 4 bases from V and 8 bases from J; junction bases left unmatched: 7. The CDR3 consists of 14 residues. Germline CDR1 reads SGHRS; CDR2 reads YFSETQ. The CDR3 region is CASSAGQGKDEQFF. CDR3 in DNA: TGCGCCAGCAGCGCGGGACAGGGCAAAGATGAGCAGTTCTTC.

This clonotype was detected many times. CDR3 sequence: CASSLWADPDTQYF. CDR3 nucleotide sequence: TGTGCCAGCAGCTTATGGGCAGACCCAGATACGCAGTATTTT. This chain joins TRBV11-3 and TRBJ2-3, with D hard to call. Germline values: CDR1 SGHNT, CDR2 YENEEA. This CDR3 contains 14 residues. Trimming took off 2 bases at V and 4 bases at J, with 10 bases between the two ends.

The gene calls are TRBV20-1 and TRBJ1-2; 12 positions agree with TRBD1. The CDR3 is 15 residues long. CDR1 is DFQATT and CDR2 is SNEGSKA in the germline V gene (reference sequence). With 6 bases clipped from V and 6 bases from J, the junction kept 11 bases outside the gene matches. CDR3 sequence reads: CSAPTTGTGGNGYTF. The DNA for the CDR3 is TGCAGTGCACCAACAACCGGGACAGGGGGCAATGGCTACACCTTC.

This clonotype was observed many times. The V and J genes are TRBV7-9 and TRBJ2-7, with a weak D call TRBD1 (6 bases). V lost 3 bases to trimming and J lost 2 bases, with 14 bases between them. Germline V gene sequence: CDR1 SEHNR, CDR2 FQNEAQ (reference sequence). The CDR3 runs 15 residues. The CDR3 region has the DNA TGTGCCAGCAGCTTCCCAGGCGGACAGACCTACGAGCAGTACTTC. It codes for CASSFPGGQTYEQYF.

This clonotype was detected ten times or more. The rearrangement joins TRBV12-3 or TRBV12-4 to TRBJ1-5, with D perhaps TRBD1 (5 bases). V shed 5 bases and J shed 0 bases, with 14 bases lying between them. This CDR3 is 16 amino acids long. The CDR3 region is CASSPRRGYSNQPQHF. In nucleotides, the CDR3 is TGTGCCAGCAGTCCCCGTCGGGGCTATAGCAATCAGCCCCAGCATTTT.

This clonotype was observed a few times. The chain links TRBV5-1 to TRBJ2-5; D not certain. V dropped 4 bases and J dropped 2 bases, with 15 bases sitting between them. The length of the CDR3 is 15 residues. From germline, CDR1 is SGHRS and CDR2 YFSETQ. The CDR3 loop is CASSPSGQIQETQYF. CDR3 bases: TGCGCCAGCAGCCCTAGTGGGCAGATACAAGAGACCCAGTACTTC.

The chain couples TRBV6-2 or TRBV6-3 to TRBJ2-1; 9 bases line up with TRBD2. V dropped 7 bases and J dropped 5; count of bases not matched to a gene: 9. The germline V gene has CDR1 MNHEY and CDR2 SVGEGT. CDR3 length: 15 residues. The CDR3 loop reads CASTKPGLADNEQFF. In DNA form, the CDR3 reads TGTGCCAGCACCAAACCGGGACTAGCAGACAATGAGCAGTTCTTC.

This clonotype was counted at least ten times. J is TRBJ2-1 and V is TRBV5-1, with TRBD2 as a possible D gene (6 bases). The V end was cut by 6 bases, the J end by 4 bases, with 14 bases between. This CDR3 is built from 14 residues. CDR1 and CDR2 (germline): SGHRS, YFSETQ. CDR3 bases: TGCGCCAGCACTCCGCGGGGTAGATACAATGAGCAGTTCTTC. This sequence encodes CASTPRGRYNEQFF.

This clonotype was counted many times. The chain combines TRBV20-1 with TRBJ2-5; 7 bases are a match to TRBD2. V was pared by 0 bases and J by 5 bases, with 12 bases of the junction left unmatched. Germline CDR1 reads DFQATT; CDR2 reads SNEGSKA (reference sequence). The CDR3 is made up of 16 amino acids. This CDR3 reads CSARDLRAGPAETQYF. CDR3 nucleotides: TGCAGTGCTAGAGATCTTAGAGCGGGGCCAGCGGAGACCCAGTACTTC.

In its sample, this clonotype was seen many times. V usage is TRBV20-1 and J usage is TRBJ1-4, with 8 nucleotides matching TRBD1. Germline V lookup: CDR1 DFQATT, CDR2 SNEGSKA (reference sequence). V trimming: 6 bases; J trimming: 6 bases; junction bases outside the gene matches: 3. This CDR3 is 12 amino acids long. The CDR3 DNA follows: TGCAGTGCAGGACAGGGTGATGAAAAACTGTTTTTT. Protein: CSAGQGDEKLFF.

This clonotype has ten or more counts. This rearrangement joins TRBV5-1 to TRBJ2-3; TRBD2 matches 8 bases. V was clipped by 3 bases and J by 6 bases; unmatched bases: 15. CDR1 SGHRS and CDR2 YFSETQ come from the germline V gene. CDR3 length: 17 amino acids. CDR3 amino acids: CASSYLWPGLDTDTQYF. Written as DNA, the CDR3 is TGCGCCAGCAGCTATCTTTGGCCGGGACTAGACACGGATACGCAGTATTTT.

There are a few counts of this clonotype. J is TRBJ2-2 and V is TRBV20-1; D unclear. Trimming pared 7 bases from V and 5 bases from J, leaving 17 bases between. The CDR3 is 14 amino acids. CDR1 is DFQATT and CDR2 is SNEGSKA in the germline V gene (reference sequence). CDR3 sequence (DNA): TGCAGTGGCTCGAAGTCAGGTCCTACCGGGGAGCTGTTTTTT. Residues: CSGSKSGPTGELFF.

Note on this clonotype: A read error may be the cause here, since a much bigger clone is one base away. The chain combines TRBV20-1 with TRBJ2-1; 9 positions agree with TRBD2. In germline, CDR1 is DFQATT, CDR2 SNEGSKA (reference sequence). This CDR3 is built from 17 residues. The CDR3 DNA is TGCTGTGCTAGTATTAGCGGGAGACTCTTCTCCTACAATGAGCAGTTCTTC. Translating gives CCASISGRLFSYNEQFF.

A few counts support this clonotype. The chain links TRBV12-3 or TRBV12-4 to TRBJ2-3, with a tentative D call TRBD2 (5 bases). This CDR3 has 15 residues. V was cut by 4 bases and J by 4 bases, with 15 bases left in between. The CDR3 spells CASSSPVAGADTQYF. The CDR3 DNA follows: TGTGCCAGCAGTTCCCCGGTGGCGGGCGCAGATACGCAGTATTTT.

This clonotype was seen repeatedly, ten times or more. CDR3 in amino acids: CASRHNQPQHF. The CDR3 DNA reads as TGTGCCAGCAGACACAATCAGCCCCAGCATTTT. This chain connects TRBV28 to TRBJ1-5; D unclear. The CDR3 runs 11 residues. CDR1 MDHEN and CDR2 SYDVKM come from the germline V gene. V was cut by 6 bases and J by 3 bases, with 3 bases left in between.

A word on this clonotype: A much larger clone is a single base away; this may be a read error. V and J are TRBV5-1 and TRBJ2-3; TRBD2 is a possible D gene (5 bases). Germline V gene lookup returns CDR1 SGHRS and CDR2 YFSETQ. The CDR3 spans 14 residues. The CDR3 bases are TGCGCCAGCAGCTTAATGGTCTCTCGGGATATGCAGTATTTT. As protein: CASSLMVSRDMQYF.

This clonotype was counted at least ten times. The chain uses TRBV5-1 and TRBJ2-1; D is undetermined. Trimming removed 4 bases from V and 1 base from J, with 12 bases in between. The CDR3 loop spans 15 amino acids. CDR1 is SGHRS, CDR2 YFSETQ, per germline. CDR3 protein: CASSPPGLSYNEQFF. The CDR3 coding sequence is TGCGCCAGCAGCCCCCCGGGCCTGTCCTACAATGAGCAGTTCTTC.

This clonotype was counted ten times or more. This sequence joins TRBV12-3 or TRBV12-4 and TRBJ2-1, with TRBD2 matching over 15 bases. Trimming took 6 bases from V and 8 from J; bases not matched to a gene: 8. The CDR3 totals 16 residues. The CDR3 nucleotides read TGTGCCAGCAGGCGGACCGGACTAGCGGGAGGGTATGAGCAGTTCTTC. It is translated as CASRRTGLAGGYEQFF.

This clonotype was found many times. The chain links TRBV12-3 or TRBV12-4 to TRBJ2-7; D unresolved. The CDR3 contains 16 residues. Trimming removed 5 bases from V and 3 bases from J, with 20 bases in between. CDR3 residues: CASSPTGVSECYEQYF. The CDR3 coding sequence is TGTGCCAGCAGTCCCACCGGTGTTTCGGAATGCTACGAGCAGTACTTC.

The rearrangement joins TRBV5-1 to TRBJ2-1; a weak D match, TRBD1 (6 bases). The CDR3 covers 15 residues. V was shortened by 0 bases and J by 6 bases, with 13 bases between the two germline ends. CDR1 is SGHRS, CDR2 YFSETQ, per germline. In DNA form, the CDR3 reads TGCGCCAGCAGCTTGGTTACCAGGGGCGGCAATGAGCAGTTCTTC. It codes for CASSLVTRGGNEQFF.

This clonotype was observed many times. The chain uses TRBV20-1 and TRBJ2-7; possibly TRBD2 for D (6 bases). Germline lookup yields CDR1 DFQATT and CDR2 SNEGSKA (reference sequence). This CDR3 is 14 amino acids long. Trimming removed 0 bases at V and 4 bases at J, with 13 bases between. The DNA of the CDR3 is TGCAGTGCTAGAGATCCGGGGGAGCCTTACGAGCAGTACTTC. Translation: CSARDPGEPYEQYF.

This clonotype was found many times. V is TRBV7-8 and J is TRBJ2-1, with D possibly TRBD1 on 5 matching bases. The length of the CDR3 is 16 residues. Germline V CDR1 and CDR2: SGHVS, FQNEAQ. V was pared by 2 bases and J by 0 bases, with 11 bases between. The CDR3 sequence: CASSLRGGSSYNEQFF. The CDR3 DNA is TGTGCCAGCAGCTTAAGGGGCGGAAGCTCCTACAATGAGCAGTTCTTC.